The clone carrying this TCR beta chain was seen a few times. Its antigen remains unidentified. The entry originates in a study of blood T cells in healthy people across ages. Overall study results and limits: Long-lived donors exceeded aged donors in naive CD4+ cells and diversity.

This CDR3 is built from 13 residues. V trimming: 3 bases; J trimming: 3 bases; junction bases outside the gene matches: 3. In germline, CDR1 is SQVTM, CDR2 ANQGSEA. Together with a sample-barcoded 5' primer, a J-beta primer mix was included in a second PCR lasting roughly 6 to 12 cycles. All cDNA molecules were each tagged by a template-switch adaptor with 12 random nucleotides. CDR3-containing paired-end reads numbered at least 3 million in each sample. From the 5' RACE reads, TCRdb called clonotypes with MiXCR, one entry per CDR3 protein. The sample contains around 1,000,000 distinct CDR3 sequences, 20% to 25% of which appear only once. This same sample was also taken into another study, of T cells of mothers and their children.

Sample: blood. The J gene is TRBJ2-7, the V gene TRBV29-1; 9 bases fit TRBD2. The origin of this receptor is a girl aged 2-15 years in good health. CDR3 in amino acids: CSVDSGGNYEQYF. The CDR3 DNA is TGCAGCGTTGATAGCGGGGGAAACTACGAGCAGTACTTC.